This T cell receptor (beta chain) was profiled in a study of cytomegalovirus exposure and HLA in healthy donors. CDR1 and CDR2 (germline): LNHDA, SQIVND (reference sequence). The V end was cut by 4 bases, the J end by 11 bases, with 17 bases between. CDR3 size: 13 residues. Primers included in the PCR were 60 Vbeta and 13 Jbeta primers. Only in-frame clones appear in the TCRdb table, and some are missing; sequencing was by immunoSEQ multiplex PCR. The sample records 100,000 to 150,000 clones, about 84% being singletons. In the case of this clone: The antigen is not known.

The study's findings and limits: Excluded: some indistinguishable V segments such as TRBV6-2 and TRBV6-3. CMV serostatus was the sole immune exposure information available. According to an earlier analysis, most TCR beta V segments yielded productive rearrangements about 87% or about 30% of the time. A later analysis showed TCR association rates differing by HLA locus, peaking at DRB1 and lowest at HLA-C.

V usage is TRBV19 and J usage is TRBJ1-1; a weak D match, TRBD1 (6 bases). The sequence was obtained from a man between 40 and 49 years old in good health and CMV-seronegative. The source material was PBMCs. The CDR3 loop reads CASSTPKGVWAFF. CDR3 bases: TGTGCCAGTAGTACCCCGAAGGGGGTGTGGGCTTTCTTT.